These 8 T cell receptor beta chains share one sample of origin, sequenced in a study of blood T cell repertoires in COVID-19. Libraries were prepared by immunoSEQ multiplex PCR; TCRdb keeps only in-frame clonotypes and omits some of them. Here the sample spans 86,000 or so clones, approximately 78% being singletons. Material for sequencing was peripheral blood. These TCRs come from a woman older than 75 with acute or convalescent COVID-19.

The chain employs TRBV25-1 and TRBJ2-1; 10 bases line up with TRBD2. The germline V gene encodes CDR1 MGHDK and CDR2 SYGVNS. The CDR3 runs 17 residues. The V gene end was trimmed by 1 base and the J gene end by 2 bases; junction bases not matched to a gene: 5. CDR3 region: CASSEFGTSGTYNEQFF. DNA of the CDR3: TGTGCCAGCAGTGAATTCGGAACTAGCGGGACCTACAATGAGCAGTTCTTC. The variable domain in full, with the rest retrieved from reference TRBV25-1 and TRBJ2-1, is EADIYQTPRYLVIGTGKKITLECSQTMGHDKMYWYQQDPGMELHLIHYSYGVNSTEKGDLSSESTVSRIRTEHFPLTLESARPSHTSQYLCASSEFGTSGTYNEQFFGPGTRLTVL.

This chain links TRBV27 with TRBJ2-1; the match to TRBD1 covers 8 bases. Germline V lookup: CDR1 MNHEY, CDR2 SMNVEV (reference sequence). CDR3 size: 14 residues. The V gene end was trimmed by 10 bases and the J gene end by 9 bases; junction bases not matched to a gene: 14. CDR3: CATSPGTGSGEQFF. CDR3 sequence (DNA): TGTGCCACCTCGCCCGGGACAGGCTCGGGTGAGCAGTTCTTC.

The chain couples TRBV4-1 to TRBJ2-4, with 9 bases matching TRBD1. This CDR3 has 16 amino acids. Looked up from germline, CDR1 is MGHRA and CDR2 is YSYEKL. The V segment lost 4 bases and the J segment 2 bases; nucleotides outside the gene matches: 6. CDR3 loop: CASSPGTGRTKNIQYF. CDR3 nucleotide sequence: TGCGCCAGCAGCCCGGGGACAGGGAGGACCAAAAACATTCAGTACTTC.

This rearrangement joins TRBV11-2 to TRBJ2-2; perhaps TRBD1 as D (6 bases). Germline CDR1 reads SGHAT; CDR2 reads FQNNGV. The CDR3 covers 16 residues. The ends were cut back, 1 base at V and 2 bases at J, with 11 bases in the middle. CDR3 coding DNA: TGTGCCAGCAGCTTAGGCCGGACAGTTAACACCGGGGAGCTGTTTTTT. Its protein is CASSLGRTVNTGELFF.

This chain connects TRBV19 to TRBJ1-2; unclear D gene. This CDR3 spans 14 amino acids. CDR1 and CDR2 from the germline V gene are LNHDA and SQIVND (reference sequence). Trimming shortened V by 4 bases and J by 3 bases, and 12 bases separated the two germline ends. CDR3 in DNA: TGTGCCAGTAGTACGCGGGATGGATACTATGGCTACACCTTC. It translates to CASSTRDGYYGYTF.

This chain links TRBV5-1 with TRBJ1-1; 8 bases are shared with TRBD1. Germline-derived CDR1 and CDR2 are SGHRS and YFSETQ. The CDR3 has 15 residues. J was trimmed by 0 bases and V by 5 bases; bases with no gene match: 6. CDR3 DNA sequence: TGCGCCAGCAGTCAACAGGGGGTAATGAACACTGAAGCTTTCTTT. Protein product: CASSQQGVMNTEAFF.

This clone showed up just once. The gene calls are TRBV5-1 and TRBJ1-1; D gene ambiguous. The CDR3 length is 16 residues. Trimming took off 3 bases at V and 1 base at J, with 16 bases between the two ends. Looked up from germline, CDR1 is SGHRS and CDR2 is YFSETQ. CDR3 amino acids: CASSSGLLVENTEAFF. CDR3 sequence (DNA): TGCGCCAGCAGCTCGGGTCTTCTTGTGGAGAACACTGAAGCTTTCTTT. The complete variable domain, with remaining parts taken from reference TRBV5-1 and TRBJ1-1, reads KAGVTQTPRYLIKTRGQQVTLSCSPISGHRSVSWYQQTPGQGLQFLFEYFSETQRNKGNFPGRFSGRQFSNSRSEMNVSTLELGDSALYLCASSSGLLVENTEAFFGQGTRLTVV.

This chain uses TRBV2 with TRBJ2-6, with 10 bases fitting TRBD1. This CDR3 has 18 residues. The V gene's germline CDR1 is SNHLY and CDR2 FYNNEI. Trimming removed 4 bases from V and 0 bases from J; junction bases left unmatched: 6. As DNA, the CDR3 is TGTGCCAGCAGTGTATGGACAGGGGGAACCTCTGGGGCCAACGTCCTGACTTTC. This encodes CASSVWTGGTSGANVLTF.